The subject of this entry is one T cell receptor beta chain. The antigen is not known. The read is 3 residues too short to cover the CDR3 end, so that end is filled in from the germline J gene. The repertoire was sequenced with immunoSEQ multiplex PCR; TCRdb's copy has only in-frame clones and lacks some. With around 33,000 clones in the sample, the ten largest clones hold 1.5% to 2%. This entry belongs to a study of Tregs in tolerant kidney transplant recipients. Related graft donors supplied nonmyeloablative bone marrow transplants, and mixed chimerism was transient. Thawed PBMCs were FACS-sorted into unstimulated CD4+CD25+CD127- regulatory T cells, CD4+CD25- non-regulatory cells, CD4 and CD8 cells. Study-wide results and caveats: Biological reproducibility was not directly addressed in this study.

The CDR3 has 14 amino acids. The trim removed 6 bases at V and 0 bases at J, leaving 5 bases unmatched. Germline V CDR1 and CDR2: DFQATT, SNEGSKA (reference sequence). The sequenced sample was CD4+ T cells from blood (PBMCs), obtained 24 months after the transplant. The sequence was obtained from a human patient who received a combined kidney and bone marrow transplant. Some T cells may be supplied by the graft donor. The chain uses TRBV20-1 and TRBJ2-1; 7 nucleotides match TRBD2. The sequenced CDR3 bases are TGCAGTGCCCCCGGGACTAACTCCTACAATGAG. Encoded protein: CSAPGTNSYNE. The entire CDR3 reads CSAPGTNSYNEQFF.